This T cell receptor (beta chain) was found in a study of shared clonotypes between healthy human individuals. Replicate PCRs for sorted subsets used around 190 ng DNA; this equaled tens of thousands of T cell genomes. As handled by the study authors: Filtering was not the same, since immunoSEQ gave junction-only sequences without quality scores. The data were produced by immunoSEQ multiplex PCR, yet TCRdb's version contains in-frame clones alone and is incomplete. The V and J calls and clone size are taken from that table; D and trimming were inferred from the DNA. The table has around 340,000 clones, more than 60% seen once; the top ten hold more than 9%. The CDR3 has 17 residues. Trimming took 3 bases from V and 2 from J, leaving 19 bases between them. CD4+ cell separation produced CD45RA+ naive and CD45RA-negative memory subsets.

This clonotype originated in a man aged 25 to 45 in good health. Input material: memory CD4+ T cells sorted from blood. Subset indicated: CD45RA-negative fraction. The chain carries TRBV23-1 and TRBJ2-5, with D hard to call. TRBV23-1 is annotated as an ORF whose role is uncertain. CDR3 sequence reads: CASSHKRWQKEQETQYF. The DNA for the CDR3 is TGCGCCAGCAGTCACAAAAGGTGGCAGAAAGAACAAGAGACCCAGTACTTC.